This record looks at one TCR beta chain sequence and its context. Its antigen is unknown. Germline CDR1 and CDR2: MGHRA and YSYEKL. With 4 bases clipped from V and 1 base from J, the junction kept 5 bases outside the gene matches. This CDR3 has 15 amino acids. The source of the sample is a study of OX40 agonist ivuxolimab in advanced cancers. Only in-frame clones appear in the TCRdb table, and some are missing; sequencing was by immunoSEQ multiplex PCR. The table has approximately 58,000 clones, approximately 85% seen once. Study-level findings and limits: Averaged across samples, CD8+ T cells carried more expanded clones than CD4+ did.

This TCR came from an adult with an advanced solid tumor such as melanoma, head and neck, liver or kidney cancer. This chain joins TRBV4-1 and TRBJ2-5; 8 nucleotides agree with TRBD2. The sequenced sample was CD4+ or CD8+ T cells sorted from blood, obtained in a trial of the OX40 agonist ivuxolimab. CDR3 amino acids: CASSRTSGSQETQYF. CDR3 coding DNA: TGCGCCAGCAGCCGAACTAGCGGTTCCCAAGAGACCCAGTACTTC.